This TCR beta chain was sequenced for a study of blood T cell repertoires in COVID-19. The CDR3 is 13 amino acids. V lost 5 bases to trimming and J lost 4 bases, with 11 bases between them. Germline assignment: CDR1 LNHDA and CDR2 SQIVND (reference sequence). Some clones are missing from TCRdb's copy, which holds only in-frame ones; the method was immunoSEQ multiplex PCR. The repertoire holds more than 150,000 clones, with more than 75% as singletons. The table lists this clone with a count of one. The clonotype was recovered from a man between 60 and 75 years old who had been exposed to COVID-19. The genes are TRBV19 and TRBJ1-1; D is perhaps TRBD1 (5 bases). Sequenced sample: PBMCs or T cells enriched from blood (not recorded which). CDR3 in DNA: TGTGCCAGTAGTCAGCAGGGTTTCACTGAAGCTTTCTTT. It codes for CASSQQGFTEAFF.